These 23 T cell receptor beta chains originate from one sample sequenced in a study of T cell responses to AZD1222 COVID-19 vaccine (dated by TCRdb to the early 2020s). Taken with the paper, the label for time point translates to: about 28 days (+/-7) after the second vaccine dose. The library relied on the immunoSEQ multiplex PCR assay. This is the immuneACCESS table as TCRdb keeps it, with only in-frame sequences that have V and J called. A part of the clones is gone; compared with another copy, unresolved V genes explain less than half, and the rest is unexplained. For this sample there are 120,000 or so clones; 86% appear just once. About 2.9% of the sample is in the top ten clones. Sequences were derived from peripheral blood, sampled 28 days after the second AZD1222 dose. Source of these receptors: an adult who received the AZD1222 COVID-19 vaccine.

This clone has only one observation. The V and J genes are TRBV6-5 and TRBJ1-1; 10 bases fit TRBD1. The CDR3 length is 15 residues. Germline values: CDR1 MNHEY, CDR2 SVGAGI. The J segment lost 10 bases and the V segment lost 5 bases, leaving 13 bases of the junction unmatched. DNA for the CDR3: TGTGCCAGCAGTAAGGGCGCCGACAGGGGGCGCGGAGCTTTCTTT. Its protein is CASSKGADRGRGAFF.

CDR3 residues: CASSSYLTSGGAYNEQFF. The CDR3 region has the DNA TGTGCCAGCAGCTCTTACTTGACTAGCGGGGGTGCCTACAATGAGCAGTTCTTC. The gene calls are TRBV7-9 and TRBJ2-1; 12 nucleotides line up with TRBD2. The CDR3 is 18 residues long. CDR1 and CDR2 from the germline V gene are SEHNR and FQNEAQ (reference sequence). The V gene end was trimmed by 4 bases and the J gene end by 2 bases; junction bases not matched to a gene: 9.

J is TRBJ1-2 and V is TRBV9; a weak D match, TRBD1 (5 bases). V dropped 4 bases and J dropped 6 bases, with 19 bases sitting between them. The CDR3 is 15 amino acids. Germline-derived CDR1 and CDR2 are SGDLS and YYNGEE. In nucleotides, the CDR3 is TGTGCCAGCAGCTCGAGTGCCGGCAGGGTGGATGGCTACACCTTC. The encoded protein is CASSSSAGRVDGYTF.

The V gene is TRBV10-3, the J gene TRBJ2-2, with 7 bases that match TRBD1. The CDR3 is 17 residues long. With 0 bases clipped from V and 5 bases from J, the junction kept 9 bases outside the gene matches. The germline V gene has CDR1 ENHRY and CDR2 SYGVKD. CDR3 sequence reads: CAISESGIGGTTGELFF. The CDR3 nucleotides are TGTGCCATCAGTGAGTCCGGTATAGGGGGCACTACCGGGGAGCTGTTTTTT.

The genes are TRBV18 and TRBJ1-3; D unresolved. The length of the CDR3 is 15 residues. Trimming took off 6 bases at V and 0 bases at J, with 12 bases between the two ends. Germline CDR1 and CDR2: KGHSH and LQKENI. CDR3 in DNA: TGTGCCAGCTCCCACCGGGTCTTCTCTGGAAACACCATATATTTT. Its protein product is CASSHRVFSGNTIYF.

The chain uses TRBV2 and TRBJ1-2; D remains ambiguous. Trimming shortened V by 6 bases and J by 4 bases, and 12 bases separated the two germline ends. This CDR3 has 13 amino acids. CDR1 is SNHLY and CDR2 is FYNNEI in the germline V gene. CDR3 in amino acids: CASRVASSYGYTF. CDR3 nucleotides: TGTGCCAGCAGAGTTGCATCGAGCTATGGCTACACCTTC.

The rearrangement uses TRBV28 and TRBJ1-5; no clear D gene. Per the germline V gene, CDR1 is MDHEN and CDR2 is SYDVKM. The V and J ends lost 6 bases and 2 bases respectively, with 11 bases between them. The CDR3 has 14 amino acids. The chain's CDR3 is CASSELIGNQPQHF. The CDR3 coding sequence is TGTGCCAGCAGCGAACTTATAGGCAATCAGCCCCAGCATTTT.

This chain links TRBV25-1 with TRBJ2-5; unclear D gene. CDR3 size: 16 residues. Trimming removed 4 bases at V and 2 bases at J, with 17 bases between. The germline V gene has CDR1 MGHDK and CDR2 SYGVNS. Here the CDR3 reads CASSVSDGGWQETQYF. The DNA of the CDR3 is TGTGCCAGCAGTGTCTCGGACGGTGGGTGGCAAGAGACCCAGTACTTC.

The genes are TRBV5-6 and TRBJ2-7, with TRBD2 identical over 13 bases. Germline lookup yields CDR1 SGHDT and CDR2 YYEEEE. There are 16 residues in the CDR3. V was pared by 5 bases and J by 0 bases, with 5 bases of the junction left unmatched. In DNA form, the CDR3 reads TGTGCCAGCAGTAGGACTAGCGGGGGAGTCTCCTACGAGCAGTACTTC. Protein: CASSRTSGGVSYEQYF.

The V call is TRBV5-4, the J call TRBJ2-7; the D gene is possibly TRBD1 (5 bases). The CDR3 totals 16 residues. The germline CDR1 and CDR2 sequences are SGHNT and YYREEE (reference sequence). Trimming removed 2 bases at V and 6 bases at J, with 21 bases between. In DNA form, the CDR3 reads TGTGCCAGCAGCTTTGGCTCGGACACCCAAACAGCCGAGCAGTACTTC. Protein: CASSFGSDTQTAEQYF.

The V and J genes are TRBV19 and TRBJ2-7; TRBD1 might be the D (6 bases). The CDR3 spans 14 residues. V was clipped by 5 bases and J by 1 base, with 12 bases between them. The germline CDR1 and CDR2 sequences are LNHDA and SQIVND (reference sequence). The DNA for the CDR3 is TGTGCCAGTAGTGTCCTCAGGGGTTCCTACGAGCAGTACTTC. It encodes CASSVLRGSYEQYF.

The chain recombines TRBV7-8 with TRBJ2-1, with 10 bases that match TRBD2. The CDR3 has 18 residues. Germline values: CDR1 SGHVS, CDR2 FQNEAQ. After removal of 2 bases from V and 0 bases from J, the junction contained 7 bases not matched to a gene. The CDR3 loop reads CASSLLAGVPSSYNEQFF. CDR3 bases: TGTGCCAGCAGCTTACTAGCGGGGGTACCTAGCTCCTACAATGAGCAGTTCTTC.

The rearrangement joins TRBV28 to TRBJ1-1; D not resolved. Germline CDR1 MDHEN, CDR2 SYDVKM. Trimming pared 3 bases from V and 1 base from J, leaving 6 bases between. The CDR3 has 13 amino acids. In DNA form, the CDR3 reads TGTGCCAGCAGTTTTCCGGGGAACACTGAAGCTTTCTTT. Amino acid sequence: CASSFPGNTEAFF.

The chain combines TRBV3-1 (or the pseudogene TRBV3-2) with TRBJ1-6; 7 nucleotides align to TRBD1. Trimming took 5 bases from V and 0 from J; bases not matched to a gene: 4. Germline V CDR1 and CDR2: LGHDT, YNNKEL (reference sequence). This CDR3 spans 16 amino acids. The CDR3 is CASSSQGNSYNSPLHF. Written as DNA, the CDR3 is TGTGCCAGCAGCTCACAGGGGAACTCCTATAATTCACCCCTCCACTTT.

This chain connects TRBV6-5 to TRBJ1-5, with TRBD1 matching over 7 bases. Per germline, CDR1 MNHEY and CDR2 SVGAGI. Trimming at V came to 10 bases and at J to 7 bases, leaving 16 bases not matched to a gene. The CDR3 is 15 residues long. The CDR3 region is CATNPGTAPGQPQHF. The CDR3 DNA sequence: TGTGCCACCAACCCCGGGACAGCGCCGGGGCAGCCCCAGCATTTT.

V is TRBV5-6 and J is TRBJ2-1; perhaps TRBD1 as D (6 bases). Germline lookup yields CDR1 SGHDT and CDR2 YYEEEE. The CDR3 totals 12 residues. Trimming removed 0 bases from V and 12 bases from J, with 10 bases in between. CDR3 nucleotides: TGTGCCAGCAGCTTGGCCCTAGGGGGGCAGTTCTTC. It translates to CASSLALGGQFF.

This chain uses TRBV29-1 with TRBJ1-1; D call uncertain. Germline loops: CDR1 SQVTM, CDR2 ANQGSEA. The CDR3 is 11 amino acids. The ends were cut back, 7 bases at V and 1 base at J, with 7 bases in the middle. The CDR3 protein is CSGGENTEAFF. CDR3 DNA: TGCAGCGGGGGAGAGAACACTGAAGCTTTCTTT. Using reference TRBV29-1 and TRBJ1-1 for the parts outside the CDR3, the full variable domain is SAVISQKPSRDICQRGTSLTIQCQVDSQVTMMFWYRQQPGQSLTLIATANQGSEATYESGFVIDKFPISRPNLTFSTLTVSNMSPEDSSIYLCSGGENTEAFFGQGTRLTVV.

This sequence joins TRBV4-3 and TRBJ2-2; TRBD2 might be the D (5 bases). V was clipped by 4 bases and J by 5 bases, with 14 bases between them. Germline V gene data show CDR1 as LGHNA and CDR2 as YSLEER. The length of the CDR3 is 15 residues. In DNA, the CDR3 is TGCGCCAGCAGCCGAACAGTGGAGGTAACCGGGGAGCTGTTTTTT. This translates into CASSRTVEVTGELFF.

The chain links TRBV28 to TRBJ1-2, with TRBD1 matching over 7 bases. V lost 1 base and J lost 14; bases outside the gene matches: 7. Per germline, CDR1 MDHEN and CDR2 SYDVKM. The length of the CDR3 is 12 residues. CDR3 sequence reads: CASSLYQGVRTF. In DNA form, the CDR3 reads TGTGCCAGCAGTTTATATCAGGGGGTTCGGACCTTC.

CDR3 coding DNA: TGTGCCAGCAGCCACCCAGGGACAGGGGCGATGAACACTGAAGCTTTCTTT. Protein sequence: CASSHPGTGAMNTEAFF. The chain has TRBV3-1 (or the pseudogene TRBV3-2) and TRBJ1-1, with 10 bases matching TRBD1. Germline values: CDR1 LGHDT, CDR2 YNNKEL (reference sequence). The ends lost 3 bases at V and 0 bases at J; junction bases unmatched: 7. There are 17 residues in the CDR3.

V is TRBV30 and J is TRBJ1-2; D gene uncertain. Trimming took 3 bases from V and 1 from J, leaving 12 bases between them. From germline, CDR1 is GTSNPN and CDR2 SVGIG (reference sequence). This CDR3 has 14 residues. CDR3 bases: TGTGCCTGGAGAGCCCCGGGATATAACTATGGCTACACCTTC. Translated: CAWRAPGYNYGYTF.

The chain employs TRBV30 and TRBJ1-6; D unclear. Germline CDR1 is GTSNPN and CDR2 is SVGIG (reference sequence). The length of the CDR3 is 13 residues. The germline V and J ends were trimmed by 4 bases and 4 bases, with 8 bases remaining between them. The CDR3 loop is CAWTDFYNSPLHF. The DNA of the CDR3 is TGTGCCTGGACAGATTTTTATAATTCACCCCTCCACTTT.

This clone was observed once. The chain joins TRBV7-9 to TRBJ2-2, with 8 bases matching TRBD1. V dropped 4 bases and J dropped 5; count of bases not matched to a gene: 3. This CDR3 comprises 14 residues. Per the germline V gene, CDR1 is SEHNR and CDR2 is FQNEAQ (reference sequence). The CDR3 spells CASSSTGETGELFF. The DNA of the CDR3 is TGTGCCAGCAGCTCGACAGGGGAAACCGGGGAGCTGTTTTTT. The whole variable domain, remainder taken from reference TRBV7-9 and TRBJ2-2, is DTGVSQNPRHKITKRGQNVTFRCDPISEHNRLYWYRQTLGQGPEFLTYFQNEAQLEKSRLLSDRFSAERPKGSFSTLEIQRTEQGDSAMYLCASSSTGETGELFFGEGSRLTVL.